The rows below give T cell receptor beta chains drawn from one sample of a study of graft-versus-host responses after intestinal transplantation. Using immunoSEQ multiplex PCR, the repertoire was profiled, and TCRdb retains in-frame clones only, with some absent. Among about 96,000 clones listed, roughly 90% were seen once. These receptors have no known antigen. Material: unstimulated CD4+ T cells sorted from spleen or lymph node cells, obtained before intestinal transplant. The source of these receptors is a human donor who received an intestinal transplant. Both conserved end residues are part of each CDR3. The D gene is left open where the match is weak. A row's size may be missing; if present it is once, few, many or a size class.

clone_size: .; j_call: TRBJ2-5; v_call: TRBV5-6; d_call: .; cdr3_aa: CASSLGGGPFSGQYF; cdr3_nt: TGTGCCAGCAGCTTGGGAGGGGGTCCTTTCAGTGGCCAGTACTTC
clone_size: .; j_call: TRBJ1-2; v_call: TRBV11-2; d_call: TRBD1; cdr3_aa: CASSSLYRGRARGYGYTF; cdr3_nt: TGTGCCAGCAGCTCCCTTTACAGGGGGCGAGCGAGGGGCTATGGCTACACCTTC
clone_size: few; j_call: TRBJ2-7; v_call: TRBV2; d_call: .; cdr3_aa: CASSEALAAVDYEQYF; cdr3_nt: TGTGCCAGCAGTGAAGCGCTGGCTGCCGTCGACTACGAGCAGTACTTC
clone_size: .; j_call: TRBJ2-7; v_call: TRBV7-2; d_call: .; cdr3_aa: CASSLVPPPGEQYF; cdr3_nt: TGTGCCAGCAGCTTAGTGCCGCCACCGGGGGAGCAGTACTTC
clone_size: .; j_call: TRBJ1-5; v_call: TRBV12-5; d_call: .; cdr3_aa: CASGFWAGGRQPQHF; cdr3_nt: TGTGCTAGTGGTTTTTGGGCGGGGGGGCGTCAGCCCCAGCATTTT
clone_size: .; j_call: TRBJ2-3; v_call: TRBV5-6; d_call: .; cdr3_aa: CASSNEDYTDTQYF; cdr3_nt: TGTGCCAGCAGCAATGAGGACTACACAGATACGCAGTATTTT
clone_size: few; j_call: TRBJ1-3; v_call: TRBV6-6; d_call: .; cdr3_aa: CASSYLSRGYGNTIYF; cdr3_nt: TGTGCCAGCAGTTACTTGTCCAGGGGATATGGAAACACCATATATTTT
clone_size: .; j_call: TRBJ2-3; v_call: TRBV30; d_call: TRBD1; cdr3_aa: CAWSTGQGNTDTQYF; cdr3_nt: TGTGCCTGGAGTACCGGACAGGGAAACACAGATACGCAGTATTTT
clone_size: .; j_call: TRBJ1-1; v_call: TRBV6-5; d_call: TRBD1; cdr3_aa: CASSYSRDRGTEAFF; cdr3_nt: TGTGCCAGCAGTTACTCCCGGGACAGGGGAACTGAAGCTTTCTTT
clone_size: .; j_call: TRBJ1-5; v_call: TRBV2; d_call: .; cdr3_aa: CASSLTRVDNQPQHF; cdr3_nt: TGTGCCAGCAGTTTAACCAGGGTGGACAATCAGCCCCAGCATTTT
clone_size: .; j_call: TRBJ2-2; v_call: TRBV4-1; d_call: .; cdr3_aa: CASSQPGWGRVNTGELFF; cdr3_nt: TGCGCCAGCAGCCAGCCCGGTTGGGGCAGGGTAAACACCGGGGAGCTGTTTTTT
clone_size: .; j_call: TRBJ2-1; v_call: TRBV5-6; d_call: TRBD2; cdr3_aa: CASSYRTSGGRDEQFF; cdr3_nt: TGTGCCAGCAGCTATCGGACTAGCGGGGGACGGGATGAGCAGTTCTTC
clone_size: once; j_call: TRBJ1-2; v_call: TRBV5-1; d_call: .; cdr3_aa: CASSLATDPHGYTF; cdr3_nt: TGCGCCAGCAGCTTGGCGACAGACCCACATGGCTACACCTTC
clone_size: few; j_call: TRBJ2-3; v_call: TRBV7-2; d_call: .; cdr3_aa: CASSGPGRGLDTQYF; cdr3_nt: TGTGCCAGCAGCGGCCCGGGGCGGGGTTTAGATACGCAGTATTTT
clone_size: .; j_call: TRBJ1-4; v_call: TRBV7-9; d_call: TRBD1; cdr3_aa: CASSLNTGGGEKLFF; cdr3_nt: TGTGCCAGCAGCCTAAACACAGGGGGCGGTGAAAAACTGTTTTTT
clone_size: .; j_call: TRBJ1-2; v_call: TRBV5-1; d_call: TRBD1; cdr3_aa: CASSPYLRQGANYGYTF; cdr3_nt: TGCGCCAGCAGCCCCTACCTCAGACAGGGGGCGAACTATGGCTACACCTTC
clone_size: .; j_call: TRBJ2-7; v_call: TRBV6-5; d_call: TRBD1; cdr3_aa: CASSSDRVEQYF; cdr3_nt: TGTGCCAGCAGCTCCGACAGGGTAGAGCAGTACTTC
clone_size: once; j_call: TRBJ1-2; v_call: TRBV5-1; d_call: TRBD1; cdr3_aa: CASSLSGGSYGYTF; cdr3_nt: TGCGCCAGCAGCTTATCAGGGGGCTCGTATGGCTACACCTTC